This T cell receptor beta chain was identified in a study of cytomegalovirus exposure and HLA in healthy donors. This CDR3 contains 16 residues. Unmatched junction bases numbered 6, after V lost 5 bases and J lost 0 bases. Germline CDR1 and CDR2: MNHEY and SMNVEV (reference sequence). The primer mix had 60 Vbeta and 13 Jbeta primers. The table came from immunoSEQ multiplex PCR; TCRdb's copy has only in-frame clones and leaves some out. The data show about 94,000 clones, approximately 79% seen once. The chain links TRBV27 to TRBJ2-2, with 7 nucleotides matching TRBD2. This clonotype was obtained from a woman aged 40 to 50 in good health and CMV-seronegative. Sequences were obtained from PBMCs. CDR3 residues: CASSKTGTTNTGELFF. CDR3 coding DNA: TGTGCCAGCAGTAAAACCGGGACTACGAACACCGGGGAGCTGTTTTTT.